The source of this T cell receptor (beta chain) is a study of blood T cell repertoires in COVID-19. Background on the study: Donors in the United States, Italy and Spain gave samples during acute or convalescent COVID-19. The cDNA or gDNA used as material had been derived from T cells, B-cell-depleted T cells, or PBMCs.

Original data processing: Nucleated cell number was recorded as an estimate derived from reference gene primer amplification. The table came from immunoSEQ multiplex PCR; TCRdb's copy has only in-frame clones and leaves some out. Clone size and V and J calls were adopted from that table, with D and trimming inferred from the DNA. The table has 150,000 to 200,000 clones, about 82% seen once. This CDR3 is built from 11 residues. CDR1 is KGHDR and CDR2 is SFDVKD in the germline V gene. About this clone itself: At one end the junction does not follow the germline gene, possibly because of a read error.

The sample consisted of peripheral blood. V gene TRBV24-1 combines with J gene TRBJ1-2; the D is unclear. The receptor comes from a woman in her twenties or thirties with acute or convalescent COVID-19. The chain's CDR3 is CATSDLVTLSF. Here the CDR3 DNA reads TGTGCCACCAGTGATTTGGTGACTCTCTCCTTC.